Included here is one T cell receptor beta chain sequence, with context. The antigen is not known. This specimen comes from a study of cytomegalovirus exposure and HLA in healthy donors. Study-wide context: Unique TCR beta sequences numbering about 100 million came from 190 million or so T cells in an earlier analysis.

Nominally healthy donors were sampled, though unrecorded immune exposures were likely. Primers for the PCR totalled 60 Vbeta and 13 Jbeta. Libraries were prepared by immunoSEQ multiplex PCR; TCRdb keeps only in-frame clonotypes and omits some of them. This table has fewer than 150,000 clones, more than 75% appearing once. General observations from the study: An observed cluster of highly shared sequence variants was recorded as a likely sequencing artifact. TCR beta V- and J-gene trimming was later associated with a missense DCLRE1C variant.

Sequencing was carried out using PBMCs. The clonotype was recovered from a man younger than 35 in good health and CMV-seronegative.

The CDR3 protein is CASRETGVGGNQPQHF. CDR3 nucleotides: TGTGCCAGCAGGGAAACAGGGGTGGGCGGCAATCAGCCCCAGCATTTT. The V and J genes are TRBV6-6 and TRBJ1-5; 7 bases match TRBD1. Trimming cost V 6 bases and J 2 bases; bases outside gene matches: 10. Per germline, CDR1 MNHNY and CDR2 SVGAGI (reference sequence). The CDR3 totals 16 residues.